This T cell receptor (beta chain) was identified in a study of response to subunit inactivated influenza vaccine. This clonotype was counted only a few times. What it recognizes is unknown. This CDR3 has 15 amino acids. The trim removed 4 bases at V and 9 bases at J, leaving 7 bases unmatched. CDR1 and CDR2 from the germline V gene are SEHNR and FQNEAQ (reference sequence). The study's findings and limits: The study's authors posited that every seasonal influenza vaccination enlists few new T cells.

TCRdb independently ran MiXCR on the RT-PCR reads; one entry per CDR3 protein. This table has about 570,000 distinct CDR3 sequences, about 11% appearing once. This sample also appeared in a second study, on T cells expressing NK-cell markers. As that report states: 5'RACE template switching with UMIs generated TCR beta cDNA. The leading position in the CD3+CD56-NKG2C+ fraction of a handful of donors also went to these clonotypes.

The chain joins TRBV7-9 to TRBJ1-6; TRBD1 matches at 9 bases. Material: PBMCs from blood, obtained on the day of vaccination. The receptor was isolated from a man aged 50-60 years who received an inactivated influenza vaccine. The CDR3 loop is CASSSGTGFGSPLHF. In DNA form, the CDR3 reads TGTGCCAGCAGCTCCGGGACAGGGTTTGGTTCACCCCTCCACTTT.